This entry concerns a single TCR beta chain. Its antigen is unidentified. The CDR3 totals 14 residues. V lost 7 bases, J lost 3 bases, and 6 bases stayed unmatched. CDR1 and CDR2 from the germline V gene are SGHRS and YFSETQ. This entry comes from a study of T cells after yellow fever vaccination. Notes on the study in general: Faster peaking, at day 5 versus 15, marked a secondary response that was weaker.

Template switching with 5'RACE generated the TCR cDNA and added a universal primer site and UMIs. TCRdb ran MiXCR on the 5' RACE reads and lists one entry per CDR3 protein. The table records under 600,000 distinct CDR3 sequences, 20% to 25% of them present only once. Sequenced material: PBMCs, taken more than 20 days after the first yellow fever vaccination. The chain uses TRBV5-1 and TRBJ2-2, with 7 bases identical to TRBD1. This TCR was sampled from a man younger than 35 who received the YFV17D yellow fever vaccine. This CDR3 is CASFSGQHTGELFF. CDR3 nucleotide sequence: TGCGCCAGCTTTTCGGGACAGCACACCGGGGAGCTGTTTTTT. The variable domain in full, completed from reference TRBV5-1 and TRBJ2-2, reads KAGVTQTPRYLIKTRGQQVTLSCSPISGHRSVSWYQQTPGQGLQFLFEYFSETQRNKGNFPGRFSGRQFSNSRSEMNVSTLELGDSALYLCASFSGQHTGELFFGEGSRLTVL.